This T cell receptor beta chain appears in the sequencing data of a study of beta chain features in type 1 diabetes. This clone was found a few times. Its antigen is unknown. Sequenced material consisted of expressed TCRB transcripts (all of the isolated RNA was reverse transcribed). The assay was immunoSEQ multiplex PCR, and TCRdb's table has in-frame clones only and misses some. This table holds a few hundred thousand clones, around 25% found once. The CDR3 contains 17 residues. The germline V gene has CDR1 SGHVS and CDR2 FNYEAQ. V shed 1 base, J shed 3 bases, and the junction held 6 bases outside the gene matches. Study-wide results and caveats: Among all four CD4+ subsets, Type 1 diabetes patients had TCRB CDR3s that were moderately but significantly shorter.

The rearrangement uses TRBV7-6 and TRBJ2-1; 10 bases are shared with TRBD2. Sequencing was carried out using naive CD4+ T cells from blood. This clonotype originated in a woman aged 25 to 39 with type 1 diabetes. CDR3 amino acids: CASSLVPSGSFYNEQFF. The CDR3 nucleotides are TGTGCCAGCAGCTTAGTTCCTAGCGGGAGTTTCTACAATGAGCAGTTCTTC. Filled out from reference TRBV7-6 and TRBJ2-1, the complete variable domain reads GAGVSQSPRYKVTKRGQDVALRCDPISGHVSLYWYRQALGQGPEFLTYFNYEAQQDKSGLPNDRFSAERPEGSISTLTIQRTEQRDSAMYRCASSLVPSGSFYNEQFFGPGTRLTVL.